This T cell receptor (beta chain) was sequenced during a study of cytomegalovirus exposure and HLA in healthy donors. About this clone itself: Its cognate antigen is unknown.

Broader study findings: The authors judged a highly shared variant cluster likely a sequencing artifact. When a later analysis was performed, an Asian-associated ancestry cluster reportedly had fewer N-insertions than the roughly 640-donor mean.

Sampled while nominally healthy, donors likely had unrecorded immune exposures. The primer mix had 60 Vbeta and 13 Jbeta primers. The authors' processing: Approximately 11 million shared chains were among around 80 million unique TCR beta chains counted in a later analysis. Generated by immunoSEQ multiplex PCR, the TCRdb table keeps only in-frame clones and is missing some. Clonal size and the V and J genes are those of that table, whereas D and trimming came from the DNA. Among more than 95,000 clones listed, 78% were seen once. This CDR3 has 11 residues. CDR1 LNHNV and CDR2 YYDKDF come from the germline V gene (reference sequence). V was shortened by 5 bases and J by 6 bases, with 7 bases between the two germline ends.

This chain uses TRBV15 with TRBJ2-5, with no clear D. The sequence was collected from a woman aged 40 to 49 in good health and CMV-seronegative. The sample was PBMCs. CDR3 in amino acids: CATSADKTQYF. In DNA, the CDR3 is TGTGCCACCAGCGCCGACAAGACCCAGTACTTC.